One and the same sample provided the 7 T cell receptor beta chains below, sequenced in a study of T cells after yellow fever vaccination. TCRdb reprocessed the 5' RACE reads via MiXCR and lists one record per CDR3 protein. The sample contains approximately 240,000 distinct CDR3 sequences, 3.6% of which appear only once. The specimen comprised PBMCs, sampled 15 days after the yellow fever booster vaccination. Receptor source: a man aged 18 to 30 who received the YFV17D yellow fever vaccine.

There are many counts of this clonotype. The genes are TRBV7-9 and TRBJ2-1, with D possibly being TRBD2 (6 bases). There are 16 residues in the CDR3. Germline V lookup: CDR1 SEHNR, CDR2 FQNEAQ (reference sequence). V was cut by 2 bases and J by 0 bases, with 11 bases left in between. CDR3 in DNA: TGTGCCAGCAGCTTAAGCGGGTCAAGCTCCTACAATGAGCAGTTCTTC. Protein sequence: CASSLSGSSSYNEQFF. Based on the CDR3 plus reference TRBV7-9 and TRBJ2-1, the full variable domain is DTGVSQNPRHKITKRGQNVTFRCDPISEHNRLYWYRQTLGQGPEFLTYFQNEAQLEKSRLLSDRFSAERPKGSFSTLEIQRTEQGDSAMYLCASSLSGSSSYNEQFFGPGTRLTVL.

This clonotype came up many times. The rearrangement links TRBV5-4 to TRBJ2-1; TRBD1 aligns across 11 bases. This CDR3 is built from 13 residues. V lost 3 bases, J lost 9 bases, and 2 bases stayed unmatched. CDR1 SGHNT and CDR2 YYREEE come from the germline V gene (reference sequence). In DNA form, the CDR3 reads TGTGCCAGCAGCTGGACAGGGGGCGTTGAGCAGTTCTTC. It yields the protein CASSWTGGVEQFF. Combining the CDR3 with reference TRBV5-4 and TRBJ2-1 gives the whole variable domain ETGVTQSPTHLIKTRGQQVTLRCSSQSGHNTVSWYQQALGQGPQFIFQYYREEENGRGNFPPRFSGLQFPNYSSELNVNALELDDSALYLCASSWTGGVEQFFGPGTRLTVL.

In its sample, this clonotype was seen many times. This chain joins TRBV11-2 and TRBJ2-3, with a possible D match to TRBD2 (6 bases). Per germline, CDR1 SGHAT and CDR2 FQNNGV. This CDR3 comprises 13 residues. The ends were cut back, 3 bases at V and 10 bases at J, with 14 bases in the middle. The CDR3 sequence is CASSFTPGEAQYF. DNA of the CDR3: TGTGCCAGCAGCTTCACCCCCGGGGAGGCGCAGTATTTT.

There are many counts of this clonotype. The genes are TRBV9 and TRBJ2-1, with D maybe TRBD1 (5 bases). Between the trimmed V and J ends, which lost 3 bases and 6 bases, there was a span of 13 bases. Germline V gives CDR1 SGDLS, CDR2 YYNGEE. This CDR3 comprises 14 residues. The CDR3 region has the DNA TGTGCCAGCAGCGCAGGGAAGTTAATCAATGAGCAGTTCTTC. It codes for CASSAGKLINEQFF.

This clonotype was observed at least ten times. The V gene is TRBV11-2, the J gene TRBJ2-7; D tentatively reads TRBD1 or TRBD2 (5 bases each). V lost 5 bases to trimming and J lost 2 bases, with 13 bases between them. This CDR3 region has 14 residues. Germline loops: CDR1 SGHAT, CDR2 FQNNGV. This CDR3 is CASSGRPGPYEQYF. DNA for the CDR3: TGTGCCAGCAGCGGGCGTCCGGGGCCCTACGAGCAGTACTTC.

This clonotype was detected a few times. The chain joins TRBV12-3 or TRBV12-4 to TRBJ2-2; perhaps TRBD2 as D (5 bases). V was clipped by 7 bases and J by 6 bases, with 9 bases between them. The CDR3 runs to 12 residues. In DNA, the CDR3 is TGTGCCAGCACAAGCGGTCCCGGGGAGCTGTTTTTT. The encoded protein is CASTSGPGELFF.

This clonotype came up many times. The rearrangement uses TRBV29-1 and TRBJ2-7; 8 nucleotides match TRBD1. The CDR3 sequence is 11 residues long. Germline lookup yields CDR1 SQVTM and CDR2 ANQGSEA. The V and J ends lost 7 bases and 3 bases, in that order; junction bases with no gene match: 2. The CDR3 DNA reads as TGCAGCGCCGGGACAGGCTACGAGCAGTACGTC. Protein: CSAGTGYEQYV.